This T cell receptor beta chain comes out of a study of T cell changes during pregnancy in multiple sclerosis. This CDR3 spans 11 amino acids. In germline, CDR1 is MNHNS, CDR2 SASEGT. V gave up 11 bases and J gave up 7 bases, with 11 bases separating them. Assay: immunoSEQ multiplex PCR; the TCRdb copy retains only in-frame clones and omits some. The table records 79,000 or so clones, about 92% of them present only once. The chain employs TRBV6-1 and TRBJ2-2; D unclear. The sequenced sample was CD4+ T cells from peripheral blood mononuclear cells, obtained before pregnancy. This receptor was taken from a female donor with multiple sclerosis, enrolled in a pregnancy study. The CDR3 region is CAANSIGELFF. In DNA, the CDR3 is TGTGCCGCAAACAGTATCGGGGAGCTGTTTTTT.